This TCR beta chain was found in a study of post-analysis software for immune sequencing data. Presence of unique molecular identifiers characterized the TCR beta cDNA libraries. One entry per CDR3 protein results from TCRdb running MiXCR on the PCR reads. The sample includes 180,000 or so distinct CDR3 sequences, around 30% of them seen just once. This clonotype was counted a few times. What it binds is unknown. This CDR3 spans 15 amino acids. The germline CDR1 and CDR2 sequences are SGHAT and FQNNGV. V was pared by 3 bases and J by 7 bases, with 19 bases between. Study-wide results and caveats: The study found TRBV5-6, TRBV5-1 and TRBV20-1 among five TRBV segments more frequent in patients than controls.

The chain couples TRBV11-2 to TRBJ2-7; D call uncertain. The origin of this receptor is a girl under 18 with multiple sclerosis. The specimen sequenced was blood. CDR3 DNA sequence: TGTGCCAGCAGCTTCAGTTCTCTTTCTATTAATGAGCAGTACTTC. Translating gives CASSFSSLSINEQYF.